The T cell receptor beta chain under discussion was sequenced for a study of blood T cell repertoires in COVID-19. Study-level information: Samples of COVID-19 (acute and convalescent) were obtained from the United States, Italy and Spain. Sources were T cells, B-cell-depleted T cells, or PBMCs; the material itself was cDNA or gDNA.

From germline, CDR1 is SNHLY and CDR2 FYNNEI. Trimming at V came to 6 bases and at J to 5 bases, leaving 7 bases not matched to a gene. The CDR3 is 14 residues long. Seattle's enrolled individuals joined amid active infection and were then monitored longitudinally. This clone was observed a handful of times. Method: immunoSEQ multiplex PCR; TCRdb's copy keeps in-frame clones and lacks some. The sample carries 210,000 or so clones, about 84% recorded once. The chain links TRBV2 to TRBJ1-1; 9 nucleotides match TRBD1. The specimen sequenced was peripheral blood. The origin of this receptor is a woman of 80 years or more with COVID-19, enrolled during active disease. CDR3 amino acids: CASRGQGSSTEAFF. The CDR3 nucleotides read TGTGCCAGCAGAGGACAGGGGTCGAGTACTGAAGCTTTCTTT. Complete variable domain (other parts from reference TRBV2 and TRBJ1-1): EPEVTQTPSHQVTQMGQEVILRCVPISNHLYFYWYRQILGQKVEFLVSFYNNEISEKSEIFDDQFSVERPDGSNFTLKIRSTKLEDSAMYFCASRGQGSSTEAFFGQGTRLTVV.